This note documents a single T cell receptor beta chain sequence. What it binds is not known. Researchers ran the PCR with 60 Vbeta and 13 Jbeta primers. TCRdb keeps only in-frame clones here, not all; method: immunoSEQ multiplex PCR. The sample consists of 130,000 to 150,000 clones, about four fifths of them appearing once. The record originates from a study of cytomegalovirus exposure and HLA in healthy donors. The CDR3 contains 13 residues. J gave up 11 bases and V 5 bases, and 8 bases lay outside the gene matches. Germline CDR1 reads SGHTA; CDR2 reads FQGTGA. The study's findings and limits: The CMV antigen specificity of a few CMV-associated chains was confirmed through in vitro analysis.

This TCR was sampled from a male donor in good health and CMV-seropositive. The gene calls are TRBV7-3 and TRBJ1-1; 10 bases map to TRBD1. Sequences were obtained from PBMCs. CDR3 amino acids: CASSVGQGERAFF. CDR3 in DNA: TGTGCCAGCAGCGTCGGACAGGGGGAAAGGGCTTTCTTT. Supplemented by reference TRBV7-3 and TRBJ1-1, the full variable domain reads GAGVSQTPSNKVTEKGKYVELRCDPISGHTALYWYRQSLGQGPEFLIYFQGTGAADDSGLPNDRFFAVRPEGSVSTLKIQRTERGDSAVYLCASSVGQGERAFFGQGTRLTVV.